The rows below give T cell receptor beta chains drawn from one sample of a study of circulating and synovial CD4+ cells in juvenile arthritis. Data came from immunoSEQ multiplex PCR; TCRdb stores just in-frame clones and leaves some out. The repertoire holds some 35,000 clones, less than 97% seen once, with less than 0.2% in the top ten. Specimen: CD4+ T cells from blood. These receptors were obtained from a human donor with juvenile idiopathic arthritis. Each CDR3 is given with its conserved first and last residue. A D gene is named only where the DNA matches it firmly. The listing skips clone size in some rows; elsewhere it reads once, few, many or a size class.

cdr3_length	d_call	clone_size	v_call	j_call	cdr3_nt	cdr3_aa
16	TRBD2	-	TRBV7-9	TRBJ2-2	TGTGCCAGCAGCTTAGAGCGGACTAGCGCCCCCGGGGAGCTGTTTTTT	CASSLERTSAPGELFF
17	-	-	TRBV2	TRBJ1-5	TGTGCCAGCAGTGAAGCCTCCAGGCTGCCAGGCAATCAGCCCCAGCATTTT	CASSEASRLPGNQPQHF
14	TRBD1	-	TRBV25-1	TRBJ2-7	TGTGCCAGCAGTGAGGGACAGGGGGTCGGCGAGCAGTACTTC	CASSEGQGVGEQYF
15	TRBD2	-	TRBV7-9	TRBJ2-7	TGTGCCAGCAGCCGTCTAGCGGGAGGCACCTACGAGCAGTACTTC	CASSRLAGGTYEQYF
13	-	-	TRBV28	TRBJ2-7	TGTGCCAGCAGTTTGGGGGCTTCCTACGAGCAGTACTTC	CASSLGASYEQYF
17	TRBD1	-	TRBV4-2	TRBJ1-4	TGTGCCAGCAGCCAAGATGCTACAGGGGGGTCGGATGAAAAACTGTTTTTT	CASSQDATGGSDEKLFF
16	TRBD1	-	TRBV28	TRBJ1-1	TGTGCCAGCAGTTTACCCAAGACAGGGGTAGGGACTGAAGCTTTCTTT	CASSLPKTGVGTEAFF
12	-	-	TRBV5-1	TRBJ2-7	TGCGCCAGCAGCTTGACAGGGTACGAGCAGTACTTC	CASSLTGYEQYF
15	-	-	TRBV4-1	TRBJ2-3	TGCGCCAGCAGCTTAAATGGACTGGCCCCGGATACGCAGTATTTT	CASSLNGLAPDTQYF
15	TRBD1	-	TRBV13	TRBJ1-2	TGTGCCAGCATCAGGCGGTGGGACAGGATCTATGGCTACACCTTC	CASIRRWDRIYGYTF
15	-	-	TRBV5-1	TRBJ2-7	TGCGCCAGCAGTCTCTCCGCCGTAGCCGGGGTCGAGCAGTACTTC	CASSLSAVAGVEQYF
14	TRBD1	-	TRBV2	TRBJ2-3	TGTGCCAGCAGTATCCAGGGGGCCACAGATACGCAGTATTTT	CASSIQGATDTQYF
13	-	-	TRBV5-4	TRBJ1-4	TGTGCCAGCAGCTTGGTCGCCGGGGAAAAACTGTTTTTT	CASSLVAGEKLFF
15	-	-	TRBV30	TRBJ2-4	TGTGCCTGGAGCCGGGGGGCAGGAGCCAAAAACATTCAGTACTTC	CAWSRGAGAKNIQYF
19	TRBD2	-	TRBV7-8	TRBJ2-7	TGTGCCAGCAGCTTTCTGAGTGGCGGGAGGTTTTCCAGCTCCTACGAGCAGTACTTC	CASSFLSGGRFSSSYEQYF
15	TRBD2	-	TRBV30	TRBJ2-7	TGTGCCTGGAGTGTAGCGCCGGGAGGGCCCCGCGAGCAGTACTTC	CAWSVAPGGPREQYF
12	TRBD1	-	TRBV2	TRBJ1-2	TGTGCCAGCAGGGGGACAGCCTATGGCTACACCTTC	CASRGTAYGYTF
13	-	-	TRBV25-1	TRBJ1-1	TGTGCCAGCAGGGCCCCGGGGGGGGGCTCATCTTTCTTT	CASRAPGGGSSFF
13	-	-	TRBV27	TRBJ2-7	TGTGCCAGTTGCCCCCAGGCAGGGGTCGAGCAGTACTTC	CASCPQAGVEQYF
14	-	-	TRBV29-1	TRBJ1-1	TGCAGCGTTGTCAGGGAGGCAGCTAACACTGAAGCTTTCTTT	CSVVREAANTEAFF
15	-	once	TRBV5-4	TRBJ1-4	TGTGCCAGCAGCTTGGGGGCAACAACTAATGAAAAACTGTTTTTT	CASSLGATTNEKLFF
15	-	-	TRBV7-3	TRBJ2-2	TGTGCCAGCAGCTCCAGGGCTTGGGACACCGGGGAGCTGTTTTTT	CASSSRAWDTGELFF
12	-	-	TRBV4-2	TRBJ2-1	TGTGCCAGCAGCCAAGATGTAGATGAGCAGTTCTTC	CASSQDVDEQFF
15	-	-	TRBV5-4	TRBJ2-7	TGTGCCAGCAGCTCGGAGGGGGGGCTCGGGTACGAGCAGTACTTC	CASSSEGGLGYEQYF
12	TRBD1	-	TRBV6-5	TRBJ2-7	TGTGCCAGCATTGGGGCAGGGGGCGAGCAGTACTTC	CASIGAGGEQYF
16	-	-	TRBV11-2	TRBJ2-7	TGTGCCAGCAGCTTAGAATACAGGGTTACTATCTACGAGCAGTACTTC	CASSLEYRVTIYEQYF
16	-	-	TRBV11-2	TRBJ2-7	TGTGCCAGCAGCTTAGTGGGCGGAAAAGGGGGAAACGAGCAGTACTTC	CASSLVGGKGGNEQYF
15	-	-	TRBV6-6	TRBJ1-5	TGTGCCAGCATTTCGGACAGCCATAGCAATCAGCCCCAGCATTTT	CASISDSHSNQPQHF
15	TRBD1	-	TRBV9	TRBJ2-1	TGTGCCAGCAGCGTAGATGGACAGGGGTCAAATGAGCAGTTCTTC	CASSVDGQGSNEQFF
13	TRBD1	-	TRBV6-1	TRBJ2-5	TGTGCCACCAACAGGGGGCGATTAGAGACCCAGTACTTC	CATNRGRLETQYF
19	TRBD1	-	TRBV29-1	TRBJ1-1	TGCAGCGTTGAAGAGATGGTGGAAACAGGGGGCAAAGCGAACACTGAAGCTTTCTTT	CSVEEMVETGGKANTEAFF
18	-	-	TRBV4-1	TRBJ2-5	TGCGCCAGCAGCCGACTGACCCTGGGCTACAACTCGGGGGAGACCCAGTACTTC	CASSRLTLGYNSGETQYF
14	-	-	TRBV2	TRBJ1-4	TGTGCCAGCCTCAGGTGGACTGGGGATGAAAAACTGTTTTTT	CASLRWTGDEKLFF
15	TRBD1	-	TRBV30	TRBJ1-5	TGTGCCTGGAGTGTACAGACAGGGGGCGGTCAGCCCCAGCATTTT	CAWSVQTGGGQPQHF
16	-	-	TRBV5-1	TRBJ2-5	TGCGCCAGCAGCTTGGGCCGGGAGACTTTTAGCGAGACCCAGTACTTC	CASSLGRETFSETQYF
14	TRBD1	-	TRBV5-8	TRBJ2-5	TGTGCCAGCAGCTTGGACAGGGGGCAAGAGACCCAGTACTTC	CASSLDRGQETQYF
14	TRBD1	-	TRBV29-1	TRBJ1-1	TGCAGCGTTTCTAGGGGGCTGACGAACACTGAAGCTTTCTTT	CSVSRGLTNTEAFF
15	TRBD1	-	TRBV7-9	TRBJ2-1	TGTGCCAGCAGCCCAGGGGGACACCCTTACAATGAGCAGTTCTTC	CASSPGGHPYNEQFF
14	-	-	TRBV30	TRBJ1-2	TGTGCCTGGAGCGCTCGGGGGGGGCTGGATGGCTACACCTTC	CAWSARGGLDGYTF
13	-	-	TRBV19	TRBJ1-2	TGTGCCAGTAGAGAGGGCCCGGACTATGGCTACACCTTC	CASREGPDYGYTF
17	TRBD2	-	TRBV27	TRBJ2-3	TGTGCCAGCAGTCGAGGGGACCGGGGGGTTCGCACAGATACGCAGTATTTT	CASSRGDRGVRTDTQYF
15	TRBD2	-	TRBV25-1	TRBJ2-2	TGTGCCAGTCAGCGGGGGGGCGTGAACACCGGGGAGCTGTTTTTT	CASQRGGVNTGELFF
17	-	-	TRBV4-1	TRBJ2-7	TGCGCCAGCAGCCAAGAAGGAAGGGGTAGCGGAACCTACGAGCAGTACTTC	CASSQEGRGSGTYEQYF
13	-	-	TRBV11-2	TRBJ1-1	TGTGCCAGCATCCGCGGGGGGAACACTGAAGCTTTCTTT	CASIRGGNTEAFF
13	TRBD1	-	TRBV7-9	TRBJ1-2	TGTGCCAGCAGCCCTGGACAGGCCTATGGCTACACCTTC	CASSPGQAYGYTF
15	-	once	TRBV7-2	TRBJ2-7	TGTGCCAGCAGCCCCGGACTGGGGGACATCTACGAGCAGTACTTC	CASSPGLGDIYEQYF
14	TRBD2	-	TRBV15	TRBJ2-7	TGTGCCACCAGCAGAGATCCGGGGGGATACGAGCAGTACTTC	CATSRDPGGYEQYF
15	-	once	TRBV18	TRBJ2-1	TGTGCCAGCTCACCAAACATACCCCAGTACAATGAGCAGTTCTTC	CASSPNIPQYNEQFF
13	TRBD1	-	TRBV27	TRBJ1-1	TGTGCCAGCAGTACGGACAGGGGCACTGAAGCTTTCTTT	CASSTDRGTEAFF
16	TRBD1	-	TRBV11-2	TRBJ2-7	TGTGCCAGCAGCCCCTATTCCGGGACAGCTGCCTACGAGCAGTACTTC	CASSPYSGTAAYEQYF
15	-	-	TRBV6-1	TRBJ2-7	TGTGCCAGCAGTGATGGTTCCGGCGGTTCCTACGAGCAGTACTTC	CASSDGSGGSYEQYF